One and the same sample provided the 10 T cell receptor beta chains below, sequenced in a study of blood T cell repertoires in COVID-19. Here immunoSEQ multiplex PCR was the method, and the copy in TCRdb shows in-frame clones only, minus some. The repertoire holds 150,000 to 180,000 clones, with about 86% as singletons. Sequencing was carried out using peripheral blood. The receptors shown here come from a woman aged 60-70 years with acute or convalescent COVID-19.

The chain has TRBV30 and TRBJ2-5; tentatively, D is TRBD1 (6 bases). The CDR3 has 13 amino acids. Between the trimmed V and J ends, which lost 2 bases and 5 bases, there was a span of 12 bases. Germline lookup yields CDR1 GTSNPN and CDR2 SVGIG (reference sequence). The CDR3: CAWSRRRGETQYF. CDR3 bases: TGTGCCTGGAGTAGGAGAAGGGGGGAGACCCAGTACTTC.

In its sample, this clone was seen a few times. The rearrangement links TRBV6-5 to TRBJ1-5; TRBD1 is a possible D gene (5 bases). The CDR3 spans 14 residues. Germline V gene lookup returns CDR1 MNHEY and CDR2 SVGAGI. Trimming cost V 5 bases and J 0 bases, with 8 bases left between them. CDR3 region: CASSPGFSNQPQHF. The CDR3 nucleotides read TGTGCCAGCAGTCCAGGGTTTAGCAATCAGCCCCAGCATTTT.

The CDR3 sequence: CASRTTSGSYNEQFF. The CDR3 nucleotides read TGTGCCAGCAGAACCACTAGCGGCTCCTACAATGAGCAGTTCTTC. The gene calls are TRBV5-8 and TRBJ2-1; 8 nucleotides match TRBD2. Looked up from germline, CDR1 is SGHTS and CDR2 is YDEGEE. The J segment lost 0 bases and the V segment lost 5 bases, leaving 4 bases of the junction unmatched. CDR3 size: 15 residues. The whole variable domain, filled in from reference TRBV5-8 and TRBJ2-1, reads EAGVTQSPTHLIKTRGQQATLRCSPISGHTSVYWYQQALGLGLQFLLWYDEGEERNRGNFPPRFSGRQFPNYSSELNVNALELEDSALYLCASRTTSGSYNEQFFGPGTRLTVL.

The chain employs TRBV30 and TRBJ1-5; D not certain. The ends were cut back, 6 bases at V and 4 bases at J, with 16 bases in the middle. Germline CDR1 GTSNPN, CDR2 SVGIG (reference sequence). This CDR3 comprises 14 residues. The CDR3, as DNA: TGTGCCTGCTCTCCGTTGAGTTTAAATCAGCCCCAGCATTTT. Translating it yields CACSPLSLNQPQHF.

The chain recombines TRBV12-5 with TRBJ1-5; TRBD1 agrees at 7 bases. This CDR3 spans 16 amino acids. V was clipped by 1 base and J by 4 bases; unmatched bases: 7. Germline CDR1 and CDR2: LGHNT and FRNRAP. CDR3 DNA sequence: TGTGCTAGTGGTTTGGACAGGGGATCGGGTAATCAGCCCCAGCATTTT. It translates to CASGLDRGSGNQPQHF.

The gene calls are TRBV6-5 and TRBJ1-1, with 9 bases identical to TRBD1. Trimming at V came to 5 bases and at J to 12 bases, leaving 7 bases not matched to a gene. This CDR3 is built from 12 residues. Looked up from germline, CDR1 is MNHEY and CDR2 is SVGAGI. CDR3 in amino acids: CASSITGQGTFF. The DNA of the CDR3 is TGTGCCAGCAGTATTACGGGACAGGGAACTTTCTTT.

The J gene is TRBJ1-5, the V gene TRBV2; D unclear. CDR3 length: 16 amino acids. In germline, CDR1 is SNHLY, CDR2 FYNNEI. V was clipped by 3 bases and J by 0 bases, with 12 bases between them. The CDR3 sequence: CASSDWVRDSNQPQHF. CDR3 sequence (DNA): TGTGCCAGCAGTGACTGGGTGAGGGATAGCAATCAGCCCCAGCATTTT.

The rearrangement joins TRBV7-9 to TRBJ1-4; no reliable D call. This CDR3 region has 14 residues. V lost 3 bases, J lost 8 bases, and 13 bases lay in between. Germline CDR1 is SEHNR and CDR2 is FQNEAQ (reference sequence). The CDR3 sequence: CASSFGYPGEKLFF. CDR3 nucleotides: TGTGCCAGCAGCTTCGGTTATCCGGGGGAAAAACTGTTTTTT.

There are a few counts of this clone. The chain couples TRBV5-1 to TRBJ1-1; 10 bases align to TRBD1. Looked up from germline, CDR1 is SGHRS and CDR2 is YFSETQ. This CDR3 comprises 15 residues. V lost 0 bases and J lost 6; bases outside the gene matches: 5. The CDR3 nucleotides read TGCGCCAGCAGCTTGGGGGACAGGGGTATCGCTGAAGCTTTCTTT. This translates into CASSLGDRGIAEAFF.

This clone was counted once. V and J are TRBV3-1 (or the pseudogene TRBV3-2) and TRBJ2-4; 10 positions match TRBD2. The V gene's germline CDR1 is LGHDT and CDR2 YNNKEL (reference sequence). J gave up 1 base and V 4 bases, and 1 base lay outside the gene matches. The CDR3 consists of 15 residues. CDR3 DNA: TGTGCCAGCAGCCTTAGCGGGGGGGCCAAAAACATTCAGTACTTC. It translates to CASSLSGGAKNIQYF.